Below are 16 T cell receptor beta chains sequenced from a single sample in a study of blood T cell repertoires in COVID-19. Some clones are missing from TCRdb's copy, which holds only in-frame ones; the method was immunoSEQ multiplex PCR. This sample has around 100,000 clones, with about four fifths found just once. Material for sequencing was peripheral blood. These receptors were collected from a woman aged 60 to 75 with acute or convalescent COVID-19.

This chain joins TRBV10-1 and TRBJ2-7, with 8 bases identical to TRBD1. V shed 7 bases and J 5 bases; nucleotides not matched to a gene: 10. This CDR3 region has 14 residues. The germline gives CDR1 WNHNN, CDR2 SYGVQD (reference sequence). The CDR3 coding sequence is TGCGCCAGCAAGGAGGGGACAGGCCCCCACGAGCAGTACTTC. It specifies CASKEGTGPHEQYF.

CDR3 sequence: CALRLAGRTGELFF. In nucleotides, the CDR3 is TGTGCCCTACGGCTAGCGGGGAGAACCGGGGAGCTGTTTTTT. This rearrangement joins TRBV9 to TRBJ2-2, with 9 bases identical to TRBD2. The CDR3 loop spans 14 amino acids. Losses at the gene ends were 10 bases for V and 5 bases for J; bases not matched to a gene: 9. Germline V lookup: CDR1 SGDLS, CDR2 YYNGEE.

V usage is TRBV5-6 and J usage is TRBJ2-1; D unresolved. Germline V gene lookup returns CDR1 SGHDT and CDR2 YYEEEE. The V end was cut by 1 base, the J end by 6 bases, with 14 bases between. The CDR3 runs 15 residues. The CDR3 DNA reads as TGTGCCAGCAGCTTGCGGCATCCCGGAGCCAATGAGCAGTTCTTC. This translates into CASSLRHPGANEQFF.

This chain connects TRBV11-3 to TRBJ1-1; possible D gene TRBD1, 5 bases. The CDR3 contains 14 residues. CDR1 is SGHNT, CDR2 YENEEA, per germline. V dropped 5 bases and J dropped 2 bases, with 12 bases sitting between them. CDR3 loop: CASSPRVANTEAFF. CDR3 DNA sequence: TGTGCCAGCAGCCCCAGGGTTGCTAACACTGAAGCTTTCTTT.

CDR3 coding DNA: TGCGCCAGCAGCCGGGACTCCCCTGCCTATAATTCACCCCTCCACTTT. It encodes CASSRDSPAYNSPLHF. The chain combines TRBV5-1 with TRBJ1-6, with TRBD1 as a possible D gene (5 bases). V lost 4 bases and J 2 bases, leaving 13 bases between the germline ends. CDR1 and CDR2 (germline): SGHRS, YFSETQ. This CDR3 contains 16 residues.

Details on this clone: Other DNA sequences from this sample encode an identical CDR3 as well. The V gene is TRBV5-1, the J gene TRBJ1-5; D is possibly TRBD1 (6 bases). The V gene's germline CDR1 is SGHRS and CDR2 YFSETQ. The CDR3 contains 13 residues. V lost 0 bases and J 7 bases, leaving 8 bases between the germline ends. In DNA, the CDR3 is TGCGCCAGCAGCTTGGACAGGGACCAGCCCCAGCATTTT. Translation gives CASSLDRDQPQHF.

The chain recombines TRBV6-5 with TRBJ2-3; D is perhaps TRBD1 (5 bases). Trimming removed 7 bases at V and 1 base at J, with 12 bases between. Germline CDR1 and CDR2: MNHEY and SVGAGI. The CDR3 runs to 14 residues. The CDR3 DNA follows: TGTGCCAGCAAGTTTGAACAGGGCACAGATACGCAGTATTTT. Encoded protein: CASKFEQGTDTQYF.

The rearrangement joins TRBV5-1 to TRBJ2-3; 8 nucleotides line up with TRBD1. Trimming at V came to 4 bases and at J to 6 bases, leaving 7 bases not matched to a gene. In germline, CDR1 is SGHRS, CDR2 YFSETQ. The CDR3 covers 14 residues. The CDR3 DNA sequence: TGCGCCAGCAGCCTGGGACAGGCCCTCGATACGCAGTATTTT. Its translation: CASSLGQALDTQYF.

The chain employs TRBV4-1 and TRBJ2-1; TRBD2 might be the D (5 bases). The length of the CDR3 is 14 residues. Germline lookup yields CDR1 MGHRA and CDR2 YSYEKL. V shed 1 base and J shed 8 bases, with 12 bases lying between them. The CDR3 is CASSQGLFSDEQFF. CDR3 coding DNA: TGCGCCAGCAGCCAAGGACTATTCTCCGATGAGCAGTTCTTC.

The chain joins TRBV5-1 to TRBJ1-2; 7 bases are shared with TRBD1. The CDR3 runs to 14 residues. From germline, CDR1 is SGHRS and CDR2 YFSETQ. Trimming cost V 0 bases and J 8 bases; bases outside gene matches: 7. The CDR3 spells CASSLADRVRGYTF. CDR3 nucleotide sequence: TGCGCCAGCAGCTTGGCCGACAGGGTGCGGGGCTACACCTTC. Full variable domain (rest looked up from reference TRBV5-1 and TRBJ1-2): KAGVTQTPRYLIKTRGQQVTLSCSPISGHRSVSWYQQTPGQGLQFLFEYFSETQRNKGNFPGRFSGRQFSNSRSEMNVSTLELGDSALYLCASSLADRVRGYTFGSGTRLTVV.

J is TRBJ1-5 and V is TRBV19; D is ambiguous. Germline-derived CDR1 and CDR2 are LNHDA and SQIVND (reference sequence). The CDR3 has 15 amino acids. The V and J ends lost 5 bases and 0 bases respectively, with 11 bases between them. The CDR3 protein is CASSDSGASNQPQHF. In DNA form, the CDR3 reads TGTGCCAGTAGTGATTCGGGAGCTAGCAATCAGCCCCAGCATTTT.

CDR3 coding DNA: TGTGCCACTATAAGAGATGCATCAACTAATGAAAAACTGTTTTTT. Translated, it gives CATIRDASTNEKLFF. The rearrangement joins TRBV19 to TRBJ1-4; D is unresolved. CDR1 and CDR2 from the germline V gene are LNHDA and SQIVND (reference sequence). V was pared by 10 bases and J by 0 bases, with 15 bases between. The length of the CDR3 is 15 residues.

The chain uses TRBV20-1 and TRBJ1-2; possibly TRBD1 for D (5 bases). Germline V CDR1 and CDR2: DFQATT, SNEGSKA (reference sequence). CDR3 size: 9 residues. Here the CDR3 reads CTRAYGYTF. The CDR3 nucleotides read TGCACCAGGGCCTATGGCTACACCTTC.

Turning to this clone: Being one base from a much bigger clone, this may be a read error. The chain couples TRBV27 to TRBJ2-2; D is undetermined. The germline CDR1 and CDR2 sequences are MNHEY and SMNVEV (reference sequence). There are 12 residues in the CDR3. The V and J ends lost 6 bases and 1 base respectively, with 3 bases between them. The CDR3 DNA follows: TGTGCCAGCAGCAAGAACACCGGGGAGCTGTTTTTT. It is translated as CASSKNTGELFF.

In this sample, this clone turned up once. The J gene is TRBJ2-3, the V gene TRBV28; maybe TRBD1 (6 bases). V lost 0 bases to trimming and J lost 1 base, with 8 bases between them. CDR3 size: 15 residues. Germline assignment: CDR1 MDHEN and CDR2 SYDVKM. CDR3 sequence (DNA): TGTGCCAGCAGTTTATGGAGACAGGGCACAGATACGCAGTATTTT. Its translation is CASSLWRQGTDTQYF.

V is TRBV11-2 and J is TRBJ1-3, with 7 bases identical to TRBD1. J was trimmed by 3 bases and V by 4 bases; bases with no gene match: 6. There are 15 residues in the CDR3. Germline CDR1 SGHAT, CDR2 FQNNGV. Here the CDR3 DNA reads TGTGCCAGCAGCTCCTACAGGGGAAGTGGAAACACCATATATTTT. Amino acids: CASSSYRGSGNTIYF.